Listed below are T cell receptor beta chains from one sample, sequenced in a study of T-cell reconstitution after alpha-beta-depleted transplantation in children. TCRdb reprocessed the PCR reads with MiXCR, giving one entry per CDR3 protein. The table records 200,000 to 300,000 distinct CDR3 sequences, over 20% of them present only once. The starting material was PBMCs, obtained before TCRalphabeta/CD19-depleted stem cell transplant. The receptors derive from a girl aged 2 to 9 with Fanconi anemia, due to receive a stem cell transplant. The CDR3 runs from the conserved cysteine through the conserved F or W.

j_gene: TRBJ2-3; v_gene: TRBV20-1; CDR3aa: CSARDLLGVRNEKTSTDTQYF
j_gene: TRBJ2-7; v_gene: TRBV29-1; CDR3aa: CSSVGERGSYEQYF
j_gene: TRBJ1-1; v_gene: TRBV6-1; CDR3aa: CASSAPTGSNGEAFF
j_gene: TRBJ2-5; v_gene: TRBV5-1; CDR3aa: CASSRSQVSETQYF
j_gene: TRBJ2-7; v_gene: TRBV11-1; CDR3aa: CASSQDRVESYEQYF
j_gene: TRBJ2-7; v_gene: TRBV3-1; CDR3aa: CASSQGGLAGNYEQYF
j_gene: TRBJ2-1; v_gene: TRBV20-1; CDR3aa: CSARGRAGVLNEQFF
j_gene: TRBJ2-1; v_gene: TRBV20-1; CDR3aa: CSAIRAGTYNEQFF
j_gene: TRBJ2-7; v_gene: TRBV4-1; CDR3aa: CASSHLAGEAYEQYF
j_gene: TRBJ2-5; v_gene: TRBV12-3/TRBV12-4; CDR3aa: CASSPQQGQETQYF
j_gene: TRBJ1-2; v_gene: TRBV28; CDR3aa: CASSATGRGYTF
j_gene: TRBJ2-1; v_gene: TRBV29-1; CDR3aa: CSVDTLLAVSYNEQFF
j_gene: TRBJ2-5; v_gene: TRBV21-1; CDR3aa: CASSKEGRDPQETQYF
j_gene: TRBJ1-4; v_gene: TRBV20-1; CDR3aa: CSARDRETKLFF
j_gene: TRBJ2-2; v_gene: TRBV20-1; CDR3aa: CSAASGFDGELFF
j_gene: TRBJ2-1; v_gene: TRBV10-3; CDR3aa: CAISAMGGSSYNEQFF
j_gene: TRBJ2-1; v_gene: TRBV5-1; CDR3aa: CASSYGTSGSQGEQFF
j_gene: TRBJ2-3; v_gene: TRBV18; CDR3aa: CASSPISSTDTQYF
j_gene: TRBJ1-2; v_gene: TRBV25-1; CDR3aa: CASSGDEGSNYGYTF
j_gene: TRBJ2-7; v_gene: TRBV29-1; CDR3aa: CSVVLGGSLYEQYF
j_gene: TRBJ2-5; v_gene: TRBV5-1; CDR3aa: CASSPRLLAPEEETQYF
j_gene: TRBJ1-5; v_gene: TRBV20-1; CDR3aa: CSASLRVGNQPQHF
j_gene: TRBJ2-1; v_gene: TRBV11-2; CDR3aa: CASRRDRGINEQFF
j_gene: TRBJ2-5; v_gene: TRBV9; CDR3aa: CASSVYSGGLLQETQYF
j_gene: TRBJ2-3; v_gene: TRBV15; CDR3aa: CATSRDRAATTDTQYF
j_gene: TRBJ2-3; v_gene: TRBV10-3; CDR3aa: CAISVPGLITDTQYF
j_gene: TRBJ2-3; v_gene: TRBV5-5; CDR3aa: CASSSFLAGLGNTQYF
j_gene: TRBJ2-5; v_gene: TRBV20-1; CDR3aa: CSARGSGPQETQYF
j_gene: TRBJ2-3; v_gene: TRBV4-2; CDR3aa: CASSLRTSGSPDTQYF
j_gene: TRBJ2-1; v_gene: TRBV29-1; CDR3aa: CSVDLYSYNEQFF